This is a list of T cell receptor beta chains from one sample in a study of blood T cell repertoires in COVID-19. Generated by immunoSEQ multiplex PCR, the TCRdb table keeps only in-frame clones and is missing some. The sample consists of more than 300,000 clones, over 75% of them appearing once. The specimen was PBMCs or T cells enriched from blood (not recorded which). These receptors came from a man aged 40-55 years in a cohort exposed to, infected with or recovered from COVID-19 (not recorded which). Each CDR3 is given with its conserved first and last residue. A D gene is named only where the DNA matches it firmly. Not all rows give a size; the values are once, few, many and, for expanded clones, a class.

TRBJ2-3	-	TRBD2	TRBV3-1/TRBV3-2	CASSQGLAGSTDTQYF	TGTGCCAGCAGCCAAGGGCTAGCGGGAAGCACAGATACGCAGTATTTT
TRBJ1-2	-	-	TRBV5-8	CASSLKGVEANYGYTF	TGTGCCAGCAGCTTGAAGGGAGTCGAAGCTAACTATGGCTACACCTTC
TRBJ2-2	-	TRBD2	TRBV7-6	CASSSRLAGVLDTGELFF	TGTGCCAGCAGCTCAAGACTAGCGGGAGTTTTGGACACCGGGGAGCTGTTTTTT
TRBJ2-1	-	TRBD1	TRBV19	CASSTDRGLYNEQFF	TGTGCCAGTAGTACCGACAGGGGGCTTTACAATGAGCAGTTCTTC
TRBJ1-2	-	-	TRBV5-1	CASSLNSQGNYGYTF	TGCGCCAGCAGCTTGAATAGTCAGGGTAACTATGGCTACACCTTC
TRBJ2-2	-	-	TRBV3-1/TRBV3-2	CASRRANTGELFF	TGTGCCAGTAGGAGGGCCAACACCGGGGAGCTGTTTTTT
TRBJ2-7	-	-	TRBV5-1	CASSLTGSSNYEQYF	TGCGCCAGCAGCTTGACGGGAAGCTCTAACTACGAGCAGTACTTC
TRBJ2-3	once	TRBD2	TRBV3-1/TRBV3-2	CASSQSSGRATDTQYF	TGTGCCAGCAGCCAATCTAGCGGGAGGGCAACAGATACGCAGTATTTT
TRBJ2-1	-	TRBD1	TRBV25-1	CASSGLGTGVAEQFF	TGTGCCAGCAGTGGGTTAGGGACAGGGGTGGCTGAGCAGTTCTTC
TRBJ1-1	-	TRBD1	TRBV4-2	CASIQNPPTTGEGTEAFF	TGTGCCAGCATCCAAAACCCCCCCACGACAGGGGAGGGGACTGAAGCTTTCTTT
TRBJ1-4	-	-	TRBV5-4	CASSSGGTNEKLFF	TGTGCCAGCAGCTCGGGGGGCACTAATGAAAAACTGTTTTTT
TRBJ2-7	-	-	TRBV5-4	CASSLVGANEQYF	TGTGCCAGCTCCTTGGTGGGGGCAAACGAGCAGTACTTC
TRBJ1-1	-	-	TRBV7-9	CASSLRGGDTEAFF	TGTGCCAGCAGCCTCAGGGGTGGGGACACTGAAGCTTTCTTT
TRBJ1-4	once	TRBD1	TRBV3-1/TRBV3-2	CASSQTTGGGEKLFF	TGTGCCAGCAGCCAAACGACAGGGGGCGGGGAAAAACTGTTTTTT
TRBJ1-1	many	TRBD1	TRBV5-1	CASSFQPTDRAAFF	TGCGCCAGCAGCTTCCAACCCACAGACAGGGCAGCTTTCTTT
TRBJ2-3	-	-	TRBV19	CASSIGWPRQPRDTQYF	TGTGCCAGTAGTATAGGGTGGCCGAGACAGCCCCGGGATACGCAGTATTTT
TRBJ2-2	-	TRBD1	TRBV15	CATSIDRGSGELFF	TGTGCCACCAGCATAGACAGGGGGTCGGGGGAGCTGTTTTTT
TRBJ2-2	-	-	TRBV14	CASSQVWRGTSNTGELFF	-
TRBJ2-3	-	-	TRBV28	CASSLIGADTQYF	TGTGCCAGCAGTTTAATAGGGGCAGATACGCAGTATTTT
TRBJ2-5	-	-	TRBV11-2	CASSFIVQETQYF	TGTGCCAGCAGCTTTATCGTCCAAGAGACCCAGTACTTC
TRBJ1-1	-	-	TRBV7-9	CASSSPQGWTEAFF	TGTGCCAGCAGCTCCCCCCAGGGTTGGACTGAAGCTTTCTTT
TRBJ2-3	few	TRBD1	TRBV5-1	CASSLGFAQGYSDTQYF	TGCGCCAGCAGCTTGGGATTCGCACAGGGGTATTCAGATACGCAGTATTTT
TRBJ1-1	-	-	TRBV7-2	CASSSQVGLNTEAFF	TGTGCCAGCAGCTCGCAGGTGGGCTTGAACACTGAAGCTTTCTTT
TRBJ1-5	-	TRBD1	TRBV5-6	CASSRGTGLLEPQHF	TGTGCCAGCAGCCGGGGGACAGGCCTCCTGGAGCCCCAGCATTTT
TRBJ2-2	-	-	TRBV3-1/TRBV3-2	CASSQGGGSTGELFF	TGTGCCAGCAGCCAAGGGGGCGGAAGCACCGGGGAGCTGTTTTTT
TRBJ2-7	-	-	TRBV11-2	CASSPGGGESYEQYF	TGTGCCAGCAGCCCCGGGGGTGGGGAGTCCTACGAGCAGTACTTC
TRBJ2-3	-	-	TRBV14	CASSSRLGVADTQYF	TGTGCCAGCAGCTCCCGACTAGGGGTGGCAGATACGCAGTATTTT
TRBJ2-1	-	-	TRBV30	CAWSLGLYNEQFF	TGTGCCTGGAGTTTGGGACTTTACAATGAGCAGTTCTTC
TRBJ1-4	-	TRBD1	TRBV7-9	CASSLANRGLDEKLFF	TGTGCCAGCAGCTTAGCCAACAGGGGGCTGGATGAAAAACTGTTTTTT
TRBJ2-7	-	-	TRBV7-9	CASSSPLGYEQYF	TGTGCCAGCAGCTCGCCCCTAGGCTACGAGCAGTACTTC
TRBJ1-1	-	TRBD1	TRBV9	CASSPRDRDTEAFF	TGTGCCAGCAGCCCCCGGGACAGGGACACTGAAGCTTTCTTT
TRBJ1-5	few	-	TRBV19	CASSPDRPNQPQHF	TGTGCCAGTAGTCCAGACAGACCAAATCAGCCCCAGCATTTT
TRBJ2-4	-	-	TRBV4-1	CASSSSGSKNIQYF	TGCGCCAGCAGCTCCTCAGGGTCCAAAAACATTCAGTACTTC
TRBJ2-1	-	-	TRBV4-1	CASSLTGTSYNEQFF	TGCGCCAGCAGCCTCACGGGTACCTCCTACAATGAGCAGTTCTTC
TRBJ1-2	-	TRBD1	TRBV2	CASSRTGSNYGYTF	TGTGCCAGCAGTAGGACAGGGTCTAACTATGGCTACACCTTC
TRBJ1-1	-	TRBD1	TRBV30	CAWSLPGTGYEAFF	TGTGCCTGGAGCCTACCCGGGACAGGGTATGAAGCTTTCTTT
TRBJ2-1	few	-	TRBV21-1	CASSKGQRPRNNEQFF	TGTGCCAGCAGCAAAGGTCAGCGACCGAGAAACAATGAGCAGTTCTTC
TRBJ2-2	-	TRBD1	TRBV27	CASRQGADTGELFF	TGTGCCAGCAGACAGGGGGCGGACACCGGGGAGCTGTTTTTT
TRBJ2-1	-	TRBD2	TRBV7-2	CASSLAAGAYNEQFF	TGTGCCAGCAGCTTAGCGGCGGGAGCCTACAATGAGCAGTTCTTC
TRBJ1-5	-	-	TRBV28	CASLYGNQPQHF	TGTGCCAGCCTGTATGGCAATCAGCCCCAGCATTTT
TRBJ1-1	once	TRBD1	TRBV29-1	CSVGQGWTEAFF	TGCAGCGTTGGACAGGGGTGGACTGAAGCTTTCTTT
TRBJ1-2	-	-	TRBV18	CASSPGGYYGYTF	TGTGCCAGCTCCCCTGGCGGCTATTATGGCTACACCTTC
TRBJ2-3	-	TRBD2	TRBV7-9	CASSLGTSGRATDTQYF	TGTGCCAGCAGCTTGGGGACTAGTGGGAGGGCCACAGATACGCAGTATTTT
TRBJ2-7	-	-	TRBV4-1	CASSQEAFYEQYF	TGCGCCAGCAGCCAAGAAGCTTTCTACGAGCAGTACTTC
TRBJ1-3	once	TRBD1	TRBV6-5	CASRETGPGNTIYF	TGTGCCAGCAGGGAGACAGGGCCTGGAAACACCATATATTTT
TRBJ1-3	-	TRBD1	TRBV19	CASMDRGFSGNTIYF	TGTGCCAGTATGGACAGGGGTTTCTCTGGAAACACCATATATTTT
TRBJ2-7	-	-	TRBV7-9	CASGPPSSREAYEQYF	TGTGCCAGCGGCCCACCTAGTTCTCGGGAAGCATACGAGCAGTACTTC
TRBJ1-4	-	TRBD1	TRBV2	CASSGQGATNEKLFF	TGTGCCAGCAGTGGACAGGGTGCAACTAATGAAAAACTGTTTTTT
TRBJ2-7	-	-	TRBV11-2	CASSLTRDRSSYEQYF	TGTGCCAGCAGCTTAACGCGGGACCGAAGCTCCTACGAGCAGTACTTC
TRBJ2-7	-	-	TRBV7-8	CASSLGGGFSYEQYF	TGTGCCAGCAGCTTAGGAGGGGGTTTCTCCTACGAGCAGTACTTC
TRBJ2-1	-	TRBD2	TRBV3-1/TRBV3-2	CASSQLKLAGGHNEQFF	TGTGCCAGCAGCCAACTTAAACTAGCGGGAGGTCACAATGAGCAGTTCTTC
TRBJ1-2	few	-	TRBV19	CASSIEGRVNYGYTF	TGTGCCAGTAGTATAGAAGGCAGGGTGAACTATGGCTACACCTTC
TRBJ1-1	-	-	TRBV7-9	CASTRSGTKNTEAFF	TGTGCCAGCACAAGGTCCGGGACAAAGAACACTGAAGCTTTCTTT
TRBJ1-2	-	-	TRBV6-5	CASRPSTGNYGYTF	TGTGCCAGCAGACCCTCTACAGGGAACTATGGCTACACCTTC
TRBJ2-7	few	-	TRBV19	CASSRLEGSYEQYF	TGTGCCAGTAGTAGACTAGAGGGCTCCTACGAGCAGTACTTC
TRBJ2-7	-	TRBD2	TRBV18	CASSPLPTSGNYEQYF	TGTGCCAGCTCACCCCTCCCGACTAGCGGGAACTACGAGCAGTACTTC
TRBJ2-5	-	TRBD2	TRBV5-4	CASSTRTSGRKETQYF	TGTGCCAGCAGCACGAGGACTAGCGGGAGGAAAGAGACCCAGTACTTC
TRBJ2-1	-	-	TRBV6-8	CASKVTRGGYNEQFF	TGTGCCAGCAAAGTGACACGAGGGGGATACAATGAGCAGTTCTTC
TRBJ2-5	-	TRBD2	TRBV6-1	CASSETSGGGETQYF	TGTGCCAGCAGTGAAACTAGCGGAGGGGGAGAGACCCAGTACTTC
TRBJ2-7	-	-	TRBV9	CASSLTAGGSYEQYF	TGTGCCAGCAGCCTAACCGCAGGGGGGTCCTACGAGCAGTACTTC